This T cell receptor (beta chain) was sequenced in a study of T-cell memory formation after mild COVID-19. Whole-study context: TCR clusters mostly belonged to single donors.

Whole-study findings and limits: Contracting clones localized mainly to CM and EM when CD4+ and mainly to EMRA when CD8+. SARS-CoV-2 specificity was not confirmed for second-wave clones peaking on day 37.

CDR3 length: 13 amino acids. Germline CDR1 is SGHRS and CDR2 is YFSETQ. V lost 7 bases and J lost 0; bases outside the gene matches: 2. This clonotype has only a few counts. Its specificity is unknown. With constant-segment primers, 5'RACE yielded cDNA libraries of TCR alpha and TCR beta that carried sample barcodes and UMIs. TCRdb analysed the 5' RACE reads with MiXCR anew, one entry per CDR3 protein. The sample holds 260,000 or so distinct CDR3 sequences, roughly 17% seen once. The sequence was collected from a man between 18 and 35 years old who had mild COVID-19 (a few samples of this study predate the infection). Cell type and time point are not known. This sequence joins TRBV5-1 and TRBJ1-1; 8 bases line up with TRBD1. The sample taken for sequencing was PBMCs or a T cell subset sorted from them (not recorded which). The CDR3 DNA sequence: TGCGCCAGCCGCAGGGGGCTGAACACTGAAGCTTTCTTT. It translates to CASRRGLNTEAFF.